Listed below are T cell receptor beta chains from one sample, sequenced in a study of blood T cell repertoires in COVID-19. Assay used: immunoSEQ multiplex PCR; TCRdb lists only in-frame clones, some missing. Of over 100,000 clones listed, about nine tenths are singletons. Source material: peripheral blood. The receptors here all came from a woman in her 70s with COVID-19, enrolled during active disease. Both conserved end residues are part of each CDR3. The D gene is left open where the match is weak. The listing skips clone size in some rows; elsewhere it reads once, few, many or a size class.

j_gene: TRBJ1-2; v_gene: TRBV28; abundance: .; d_gene: TRBD1; CDR3aa: CASTGTGAGGYTF; CDR3nt: TGTGCCAGCACCGGGACAGGCGCAGGTGGCTACACCTTC
j_gene: TRBJ2-2; v_gene: TRBV28; abundance: .; d_gene: TRBD2; CDR3aa: CASSFGLAGYTGELFF; CDR3nt: TGTGCCAGCAGTTTTGGGCTAGCGGGGTACACCGGGGAGCTGTTTTTT
j_gene: TRBJ1-2; v_gene: TRBV12-3/TRBV12-4; abundance: .; d_gene: .; CDR3aa: CASSYGEYGYTF; CDR3nt: TGTGCCAGCAGTTACGGAGAATATGGCTACACCTTC
j_gene: TRBJ1-2; v_gene: TRBV7-9; abundance: .; d_gene: TRBD1; CDR3aa: CASSTDRVRDGYTF; CDR3nt: TGTGCCAGCAGCACCGACAGGGTACGGGATGGCTACACCTTC
j_gene: TRBJ2-1; v_gene: TRBV5-8; abundance: .; d_gene: .; CDR3aa: CASSLAAGSNEQFF; CDR3nt: TGTGCCAGCAGCTTGGCCGCAGGCTCCAATGAGCAGTTCTTC
j_gene: TRBJ2-2; v_gene: TRBV6-5; abundance: few; d_gene: .; CDR3aa: CASISPGVNTGELFF; CDR3nt: TGTGCCAGCATTTCTCCCGGGGTAAACACCGGGGAGCTGTTTTTT
j_gene: TRBJ2-7; v_gene: TRBV11-3; abundance: .; d_gene: .; CDR3aa: CASSLDPGPNREQYF; CDR3nt: TGTGCCAGCAGCTTAGATCCAGGGCCCAATCGCGAGCAGTACTTC
j_gene: TRBJ2-7; v_gene: TRBV28; abundance: once; d_gene: TRBD1; CDR3aa: CASSFPGQGGDEQYF; CDR3nt: TGTGCCAGCAGTTTCCCCGGACAGGGGGGGGACGAGCAGTACTTC
j_gene: TRBJ2-5; v_gene: TRBV10-2; abundance: once; d_gene: .; CDR3aa: CASSELTGRGQETQYF; CDR3nt: TGCGCCAGCAGTGAGTTAACAGGGAGAGGACAAGAGACCCAGTACTTC
j_gene: TRBJ1-6; v_gene: TRBV7-8; abundance: .; d_gene: TRBD1; CDR3aa: CASSSRGPRGTGGDSPLHF; CDR3nt: TGTGCCAGCAGCTCGCGAGGGCCGAGGGGGACAGGGGGCGATTCACCCCTCCACTTT
j_gene: TRBJ2-2; v_gene: TRBV5-5; abundance: .; d_gene: .; CDR3aa: CASSSSNQGSGELFF; CDR3nt: TGTGCCAGCAGCTCAAGTAACCAGGGGTCCGGGGAGCTGTTTTTT
j_gene: TRBJ1-6; v_gene: TRBV27; abundance: .; d_gene: .; CDR3aa: CASRYRERDSPLHF; CDR3nt: TGTGCCAGCAGATACAGGGAGAGGGATTCACCCCTCCACTTT
j_gene: TRBJ2-3; v_gene: TRBV2; abundance: .; d_gene: TRBD2; CDR3aa: CASSEVGRGAEDTQYF; CDR3nt: TGTGCCAGCAGTGAAGTAGGGCGGGGGGCGGAAGATACGCAGTATTTT
j_gene: TRBJ1-2; v_gene: TRBV15; abundance: .; d_gene: .; CDR3aa: CATSNGGPAYGYTF; CDR3nt: TGTGCCACCAGCAACGGCGGGCCCGCTTACGGCTACACCTTC
j_gene: TRBJ2-7; v_gene: TRBV5-4; abundance: .; d_gene: TRBD2; CDR3aa: CASSLKAGVYEQYF; CDR3nt: TGTGCCAGCAGCTTGAAAGCGGGAGTGTACGAGCAGTACTTC
j_gene: TRBJ2-3; v_gene: TRBV7-9; abundance: once; d_gene: TRBD2; CDR3aa: CASSLSPSGGSDTQYF; CDR3nt: TGTGCCAGCAGCTTATCGCCTAGCGGGGGCTCAGATACGCAGTATTTT
j_gene: TRBJ2-2; v_gene: TRBV15; abundance: .; d_gene: .; CDR3aa: CATSSGRPGTTGELFF; CDR3nt: TGTGCCACCAGCAGCGGTAGGCCAGGGACAACCGGGGAGCTGTTTTTT
j_gene: TRBJ2-3; v_gene: TRBV30; abundance: .; d_gene: TRBD1; CDR3aa: CAWSLGTVGSGTQYF; CDR3nt: TGTGCCTGGAGTCTAGGGACAGTTGGCTCAGGGACGCAGTATTTT
j_gene: TRBJ1-1; v_gene: TRBV11-2; abundance: .; d_gene: .; CDR3aa: CASSLVGGWGNTEAFF; CDR3nt: TGTGCCAGCAGCTTAGTCGGGGGATGGGGTAACACTGAAGCTTTCTTT
j_gene: TRBJ1-3; v_gene: TRBV6-6; abundance: .; d_gene: .; CDR3aa: CASSRKRTGTMKTSRGNTIYF; CDR3nt: TGTGCCAGCAGTCGAAAGAGGACCGGGACAATGAAAACGTCGAGAGGAAACACCATATATTTT
j_gene: TRBJ2-3; v_gene: TRBV13; abundance: once; d_gene: .; CDR3aa: CASSLIRPSLPDTQYF; CDR3nt: TGTGCCAGCAGCTTAATCCGACCTAGCCTCCCAGATACGCAGTATTTT
j_gene: TRBJ2-7; v_gene: TRBV10-3; abundance: .; d_gene: TRBD1; CDR3aa: CAISEGLLGGGYEQYF; CDR3nt: TGTGCCATCAGTGAGGGACTTTTAGGGGGCGGTTACGAGCAGTACTTC
j_gene: TRBJ1-6; v_gene: TRBV4-2; abundance: .; d_gene: TRBD1; CDR3aa: CASSQLGFGQGVVRGSPLHF; CDR3nt: TGTGCCAGCAGCCAATTGGGTTTCGGACAGGGGGTCGTCCGGGGTTCACCCCTCCACTTT
j_gene: TRBJ2-7; v_gene: TRBV7-6; abundance: .; d_gene: TRBD2; CDR3aa: CASSLEAGTYEQYF; CDR3nt: TGTGCCAGCAGCTTAGAAGCGGGGACCTACGAGCAGTACTTC
j_gene: TRBJ1-6; v_gene: TRBV27; abundance: once; d_gene: .; CDR3aa: CASSFVVYNSPLHF; CDR3nt: TGTGCCAGCAGTTTCGTTGTTTATAATTCACCCCTCCACTTT
j_gene: TRBJ1-1; v_gene: TRBV5-6; abundance: .; d_gene: .; CDR3aa: CASSATGTPRTEAFF; CDR3nt: TGTGCCAGCAGCGCCACAGGGACCCCTCGTACTGAAGCTTTCTTT
j_gene: TRBJ1-1; v_gene: TRBV6-5; abundance: .; d_gene: .; CDR3aa: CASSYRRGGDTEAFF; CDR3nt: TGTGCCAGCAGTTACAGGCGGGGCGGGGACACTGAAGCTTTCTTT
j_gene: TRBJ2-6; v_gene: TRBV5-1; abundance: .; d_gene: .; CDR3aa: CASSLGDLAGANVLTF; CDR3nt: TGCGCCAGCAGCTTGGGTGACTTGGCTGGGGCCAACGTCCTGACTTTC
j_gene: TRBJ1-2; v_gene: TRBV7-2; abundance: .; d_gene: .; CDR3aa: CASSLGGGNYGYTF; CDR3nt: TGTGCCAGCAGCTTAGGCGGGGGTAACTATGGCTACACCTTC
j_gene: TRBJ2-1; v_gene: TRBV3-1/TRBV3-2; abundance: .; d_gene: TRBD2; CDR3aa: CASSQDLLAGGRGQFF; CDR3nt: TGTGCCAGCAGCCAAGACCTGCTAGCGGGGGGGCGTGGCCAGTTCTTC
j_gene: TRBJ1-1; v_gene: TRBV5-1; abundance: .; d_gene: .; CDR3aa: CASSLEELGRTEAFF; CDR3nt: TGCGCCAGCAGCTTGGAAGAGTTGGGGAGGACTGAAGCTTTCTTT